The T cell receptor beta chain under discussion was sequenced for a study of blood T cell repertoires in COVID-19. For the study at large: The United States, Italy and Spain were the sources of the acute and convalescent COVID-19 samples. The analysed material was cDNA or gDNA that came from T cells, B-cell-depleted T cells, or PBMCs.

Original handling: Researchers report that nucleated cell counts were estimated from reference gene primer amplification. Sequencing used immunoSEQ multiplex PCR; TCRdb keeps in-frame clones, though not all of them. V and J calls and clone size are copied from that table; D and trimming were computed from the DNA. The sample consists of about 70,000 clones, 86% of them appearing once. The CDR3 consists of 12 residues. In germline, CDR1 is SNHLY, CDR2 FYNNEI. With 8 bases removed from V and 3 bases from J, the gap between germline ends came to 10 bases. This TCR was sampled from a human donor in a cohort sampled during active COVID-19. The sample comprised peripheral blood. The chain uses TRBV2 and TRBJ2-5; no clear D. The CDR3 coding sequence is TGTGCCAGCGTCAGGTGGAAAGAGACCCAGTACTTC. It encodes CASVRWKETQYF.